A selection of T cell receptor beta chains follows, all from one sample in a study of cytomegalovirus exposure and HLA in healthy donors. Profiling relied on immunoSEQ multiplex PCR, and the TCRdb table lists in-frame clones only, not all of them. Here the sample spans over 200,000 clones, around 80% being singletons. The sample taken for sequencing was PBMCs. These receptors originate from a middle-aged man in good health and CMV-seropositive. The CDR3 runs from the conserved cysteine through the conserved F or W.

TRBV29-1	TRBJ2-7	CSVRLADRYEQYF
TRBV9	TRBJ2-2	CASSVGAGGNTGELFF
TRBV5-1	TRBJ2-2	CASSNRTGNTGELFF
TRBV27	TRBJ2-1	CASSLGAHNEQFF
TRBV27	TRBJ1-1	CASSDHRLEAFF
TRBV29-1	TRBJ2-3	CSVRVGLGTDTQYF
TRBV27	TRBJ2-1	CASSISGRGNEQFF
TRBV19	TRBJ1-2	CASSPVGTAANYGYTF
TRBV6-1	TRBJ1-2	CASLGDGYTF
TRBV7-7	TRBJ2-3	CASSPTSLAGGITDTQYF
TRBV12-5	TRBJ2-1	CASGLCLECEQFF
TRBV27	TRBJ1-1	CAVKGQGVPEAFF
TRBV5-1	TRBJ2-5	CASSKLGSQETQYF
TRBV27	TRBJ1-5	CASSLSQLQPQHF
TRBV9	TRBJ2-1	CASSVGGGEGYNEQFF
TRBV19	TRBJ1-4	CASSYQESREKLFF
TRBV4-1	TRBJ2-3	CASSQEASGASHTDTQYF
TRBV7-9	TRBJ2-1	CSSSLAGGKQFF
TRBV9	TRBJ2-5	CASSFSGMGQETQYF
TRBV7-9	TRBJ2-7	CASSLGGSGYEQYF
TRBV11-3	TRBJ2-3	CASSLTGGTDTQYF
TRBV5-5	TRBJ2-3	CASSSRLSGVGTDTQYF
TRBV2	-	CASAPPLAGIYEQYF
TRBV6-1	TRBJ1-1	CASWTGANTEAFF
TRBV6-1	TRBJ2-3	CASRETSGSGDTQYF
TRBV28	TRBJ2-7	CASSPPNGEQYF
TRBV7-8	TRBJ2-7	CASSLVEGIHYEQYF
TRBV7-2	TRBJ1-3	CASSIRRGAISGNTIYF
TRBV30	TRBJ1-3	CAWQGRSSGNTIYF
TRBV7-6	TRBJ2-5	CASSLLGTSGSLATQYF
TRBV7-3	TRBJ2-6	CASSPGGGSGANVLTF
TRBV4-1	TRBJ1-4	CASSQGKTAGWATEKLFF
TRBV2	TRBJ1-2	CASSVRDRFYGYTF
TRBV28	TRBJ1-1	CAGGRGTEAFF
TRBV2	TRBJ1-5	CASGTRQGGNQPQHF
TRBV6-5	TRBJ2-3	CASSLKPTDTQYF
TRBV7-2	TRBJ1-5	CASSSTGMVGQPQHF
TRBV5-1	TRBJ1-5	CASSLGTGQPQHF
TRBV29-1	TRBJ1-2	CSVVTGGNYGYTF
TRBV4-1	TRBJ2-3	CASSQEGLAGDTQYF
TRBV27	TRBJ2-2	CASSLPGQGRDGELFF
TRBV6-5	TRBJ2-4	CASSYSLADKNIQYF
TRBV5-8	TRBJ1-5	CASSPQPTASNQPQHF